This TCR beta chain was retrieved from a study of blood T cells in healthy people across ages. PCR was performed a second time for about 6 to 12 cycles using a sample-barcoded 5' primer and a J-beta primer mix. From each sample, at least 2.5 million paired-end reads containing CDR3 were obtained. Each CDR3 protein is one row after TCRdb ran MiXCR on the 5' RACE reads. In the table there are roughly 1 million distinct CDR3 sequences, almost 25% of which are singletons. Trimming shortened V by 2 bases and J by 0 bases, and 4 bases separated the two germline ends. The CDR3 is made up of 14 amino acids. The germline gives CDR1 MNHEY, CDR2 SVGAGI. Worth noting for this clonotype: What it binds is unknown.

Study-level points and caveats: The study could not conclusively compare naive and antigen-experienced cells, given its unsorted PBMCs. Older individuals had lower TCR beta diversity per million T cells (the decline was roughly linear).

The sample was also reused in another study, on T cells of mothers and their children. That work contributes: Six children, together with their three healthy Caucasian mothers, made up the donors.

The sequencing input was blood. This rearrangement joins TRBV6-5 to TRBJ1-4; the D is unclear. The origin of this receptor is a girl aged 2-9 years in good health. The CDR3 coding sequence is TGTGCCAGCAGTTACGCAGCAACTAATGAAAAACTGTTTTTT. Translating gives CASSYAATNEKLFF.